One and the same sample provided the 8 T cell receptor beta chains below, sequenced in a study of CD8 T cells in Susac syndrome. Roughly 0.45 to 1 ug RNA was reverse transcribed with random hexamers. MiXCR, run by TCRdb on the immunoSEQ multiplex PCR reads, gives a single entry per CDR3 protein. The sample holds approximately 200,000 distinct CDR3 sequences, about 94% seen once. Sequenced material: CD8+ T cells from PBMCs. These receptors came from a human donor with multiple sclerosis.

The V and J genes are TRBV20-1 and TRBJ2-3; the D is unclear. The CDR3 has 13 amino acids. The germline gives CDR1 DFQATT, CDR2 SNEGSKA (reference sequence). Trimming left V 6 bases short and J 3 bases short, with 13 bases between. This CDR3 is CSAGSGGTDTQYF. For the CDR3, the DNA is TGCAGTGCCGGATCCGGTGGTACAGATACGCAGTATTTT.

The V call is TRBV27, the J call TRBJ1-3; 12 bases agree with TRBD1. Germline lookup yields CDR1 MNHEY and CDR2 SMNVEV (reference sequence). The CDR3 covers 17 residues. After removal of 5 bases from V and 2 bases from J, the junction contained 7 bases not matched to a gene. CDR3 sequence reads: CASSPAWDRGPGNTIYF. CDR3 in DNA: TGTGCCAGCAGTCCCGCTTGGGACAGGGGGCCTGGAAACACCATATATTTT.

The gene calls are TRBV6-6 and TRBJ1-3; D is ambiguous. With 0 bases removed from V and 0 bases from J, the gap between germline ends came to 9 bases. This CDR3 spans 16 amino acids. CDR1 and CDR2 (germline): MNHNY, SVGAGI (reference sequence). The CDR3 DNA reads as TGTGCCAGCAGTTACTCGGATGCAAGCTCTGGAAACACCATATATTTT. Translating it yields CASSYSDASSGNTIYF.

The gene calls are TRBV5-1 and TRBJ2-1, with 8 bases matching TRBD2. Germline CDR1 SGHRS, CDR2 YFSETQ. Trimming cost V 0 bases and J 4 bases; bases outside gene matches: 3. The CDR3 is 15 amino acids. The CDR3 loop is CASSLEAGDYNEQFF. DNA of the CDR3: TGCGCCAGCAGCTTGGAAGCGGGGGATTACAATGAGCAGTTCTTC.

Only one count was recorded for this clonotype. The chain combines TRBV9 with TRBJ2-1, with 13 bases that match TRBD2. Trimming cost V 4 bases and J 3 bases; bases outside gene matches: 7. Germline V gene lookup returns CDR1 SGDLS and CDR2 YYNGEE. The CDR3 sequence is 17 residues long. The DNA of the CDR3 is TGTGCCAGCAGCCCAGTTGGGACTAGCGGGGACTACAATGAGCAGTTCTTC. It specifies CASSPVGTSGDYNEQFF.

This chain links TRBV7-9 with TRBJ2-1; D possibly corresponds to TRBD2 (5 bases). Trimming pared 4 bases from V and 5 bases from J, leaving 6 bases between. CDR1 SEHNR and CDR2 FQNEAQ come from the germline V gene (reference sequence). The CDR3 loop spans 12 amino acids. The CDR3 here is CASSSADNEQFF. The CDR3 DNA is TGTGCCAGCAGCTCAGCGGACAATGAGCAGTTCTTC.

The V call is TRBV5-1, the J call TRBJ2-1; 8 bases line up with TRBD2. Trimming took 4 bases from V and 3 from J; bases not matched to a gene: 6. Germline lookup yields CDR1 SGHRS and CDR2 YFSETQ. The CDR3 extends over 15 amino acids. CDR3 protein: CASSPIAGRYNEQFF. The CDR3 nucleotides are TGCGCCAGCAGCCCAATAGCGGGACGCTACAATGAGCAGTTCTTC. The variable domain in full, with the rest retrieved from reference TRBV5-1 and TRBJ2-1, is KAGVTQTPRYLIKTRGQQVTLSCSPISGHRSVSWYQQTPGQGLQFLFEYFSETQRNKGNFPGRFSGRQFSNSRSEMNVSTLELGDSALYLCASSPIAGRYNEQFFGPGTRLTVL.

The chain has TRBV28 and TRBJ2-5, with D possibly called TRBD1 or TRBD2 (5 bases each). Trimming removed 2 bases from V and 1 base from J, with 17 bases in between. Germline-derived CDR1 and CDR2 are MDHEN and SYDVKM. The CDR3 is 17 residues long. The CDR3: CASSLIATVVGQETQYF. Written as DNA, the CDR3 is TGTGCCAGCAGTTTAATAGCGACAGTGGTGGGCCAAGAGACCCAGTACTTC. The entire variable domain, with the rest obtained from reference TRBV28 and TRBJ2-5, is as follows: DVKVTQSSRYLVKRTGEKVFLECVQDMDHENMFWYRQDPGLGLRLIYFSYDVKMKEKGDIPEGYSVSREKKERFSLILESASTNQTSMYLCASSLIATVVGQETQYFGPGTRLLVL.